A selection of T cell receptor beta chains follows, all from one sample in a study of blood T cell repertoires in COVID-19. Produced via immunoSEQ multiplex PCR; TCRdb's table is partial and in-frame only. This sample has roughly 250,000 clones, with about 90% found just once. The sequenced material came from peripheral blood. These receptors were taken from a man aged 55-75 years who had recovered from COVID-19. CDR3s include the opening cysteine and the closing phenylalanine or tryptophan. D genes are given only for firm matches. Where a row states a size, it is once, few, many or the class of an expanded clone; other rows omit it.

CATSDELGASGEGIGQYF TGTGCCACCAGTGACGAACTTGGGGCTAGCGGTGAGGGGATTGGGCAGTATTTT TRBV24-1 TRBD2 . TRBJ2-3
CASSQAKTGQPQHF TGTGCCAGCAGCCAGGCCAAGACTGGTCAGCCCCAGCATTTT TRBV7-8 . . TRBJ1-5
CAISEGAGRSNQPQHF TGTGCCATCAGTGAGGGGGCAGGGAGGAGCAATCAGCCCCAGCATTTT TRBV10-3 . . TRBJ1-5
CASSLAANTGELFF TGCGCCAGCAGCTTGGCAGCGAACACCGGGGAGCTGTTTTTT TRBV5-1 . few TRBJ2-2
CASGGDRFSNQPQHF TGTGCTAGTGGTGGGGACAGGTTTAGCAATCAGCCCCAGCATTTT TRBV12-5 TRBD1 . TRBJ1-5
CATSDPAGAGTRYGYTF TGTGCCACCAGTGATCCGGCAGGGGCAGGGACGAGGTATGGCTACACCTTC TRBV24-1 . . TRBJ1-2
CASSVRRSGGAEDTQYF TGTGCCAGCAGCGTCCGACGGAGCGGGGGGGCAGAAGATACGCAGTATTTT TRBV9 TRBD2 . TRBJ2-3
CASSSRAGGYEQYF TGTGCCAGTAGTTCCAGGGCAGGGGGCTACGAGCAGTACTTC TRBV19 TRBD1 few TRBJ2-7
CASSSDRVISPLHF TGTGCCAGCAGTTCCGACAGGGTAATTTCACCCCTCCACTTT TRBV6-5 TRBD1 few TRBJ1-6
CASSLGGRAYYEQYF TGCGCCAGCAGCTTGGGGGGCAGGGCCTATTACGAGCAGTACTTC TRBV5-1 . . TRBJ2-7
CASSFPTSGGAETQYF TGCGCCAGCAGCTTCCCTACTAGCGGGGGGGCTGAGACCCAGTACTTC TRBV5-1 TRBD2 . TRBJ2-5
CASSISTSGTDSYNEQFF TGTGCCAGCAGCATAAGCACCTCCGGGACAGACTCCTACAATGAGCAGTTCTTC TRBV11-2 TRBD1 . TRBJ2-1
CAISGRGEGEQFF TGTGCCATCAGTGGGCGGGGGGAAGGTGAGCAGTTCTTC TRBV10-3 TRBD2 . TRBJ2-1
CASSQAGDPGEQYF TGTGCCAGCAGCCAGGCGGGGGACCCGGGAGAGCAGTACTTC TRBV3-1/TRBV3-2 TRBD2 few TRBJ2-7
CASSLGPVNDREQYF TGCGCCAGCAGCTTGGGCCCAGTTAACGATCGCGAGCAGTACTTC TRBV5-1 . . TRBJ2-7
CASSTSGTDYYEQYF TGTGCCAGCAGTACATCCGGGACAGACTACTACGAGCAGTACTTC TRBV27 TRBD1 . TRBJ2-7
CASSPGQGLGEKLFF TGTGCCAGCAGCCCGGGACAGGGGCTGGGGGAAAAACTGTTTTTT TRBV28 TRBD1 once TRBJ1-4
CAISAVPLLSLYSNQPQHF TGTGCCATCAGTGCTGTGCCTCTTTTGAGCTTATATAGCAATCAGCCCCAGCATTTT TRBV10-3 . . TRBJ1-5
CASSPDRGREQYF TGTGCCAGCTCACCAGACAGGGGGCGCGAGCAGTACTTC TRBV18 TRBD1 . TRBJ2-7
CASRPGANYGYTF TGTGCCAGTCGTCCGGGAGCTAACTATGGCTACACCTTC TRBV6-6 . . TRBJ1-2
CASGERGPLETQYF TGCGCCAGCGGGGAGCGGGGCCCTCTGGAGACCCAGTACTTC TRBV5-1 TRBD2 . TRBJ2-5
CASSPQGADSPLHF TGTGCCAGCAGCCCGCAGGGGGCTGATTCACCCCTCCACTTT TRBV11-1 TRBD1 . TRBJ1-6
CASSLDLAGGPDTQYF TGTGCCAGCAGCTTGGACCTAGCGGGGGGGCCTGATACGCAGTATTTT TRBV7-2 TRBD2 once TRBJ2-3
CASSQGRIGSPLHF TGCGCCAGCAGCCAAGGAAGAATTGGCTCACCCCTCCACTTT TRBV4-1 . once TRBJ1-6
CATARLRGSTDTQYF TGTGCCACCGCCCGTCTTCGAGGGAGCACAGATACGCAGTATTTT TRBV15 . . TRBJ2-3
CASSEGTPGNTIYF TGTGCCAGCAGTGAAGGGACTCCTGGAAACACCATATATTTT TRBV2 . . TRBJ1-3